The T cell receptor (beta chain) under discussion was sequenced for a study of T cell repertoires in cytomegalovirus infection (dated by TCRdb to about 2019). Background on the whole study: The peptide stimulations were aimed at well-studied HLA-B-restricted epitopes as well as recently identified HLA-C-restricted CMV epitopes, whose presentation resists viral immunomodulation. Because public TCR beta signatures pointed to carriage of CMV infection together with the matching HLA type, the HLA type of each donor mattered for the analysis.

V lost 3 bases and J lost 3 bases, and the count of bases not matched to a germline gene is 8. The CDR3 spans 15 residues, from the cysteine through the phenylalanine. CDR3 DNA is the only sequence kept; it has 45 bases, read in frame from the first base. CDR1 and CDR2 were assigned from the germline V gene as SNHLY and FYNNEI. Reading the label with the study, this specimen's treatment or condition is: in vitro stimulation with specific CMV peptide epitopes to enrich CMV-specific T cells. Sequencing relied on an Illumina HiSeq 1500. TCRdb took the public reads, trimmed them with fastp at Q25, ran MiXCR for clone calling and kept in-frame beta chains. Rows with a matching CDR3 protein are joined into one entry that keeps the most common DNA and genes. This sample holds about 110,000 distinct CDR3 sequences; 35% to 50% were observed only once. In total, the top ten clones hold around 70% of the sample.

On this clonotype itself: Its antigen is unknown. Base qualities are not provided; no much larger clone lies one nucleotide away.

Study-level results and caveats: Carriers of CMV infection plus the relevant HLA type were discriminated by the cumulative frequency of public TCR beta family members in the study cohort and in an independent roughly 350-donor cohort. The ex vivo response was dominated by HLA-C-restricted CMV-specific TCR beta clonotypes, and the single most frequent clonotype in two of eight donors was supplied by these HLA-C-restricted clonotypes.

The sequence joins TRBV2 to TRBJ2-7; 7 nucleotides in the junction match TRBD1. The material sequenced was CD8+ T cells from cultured PBMCs, taken from culture after CMV antigen stimulation. The TCR was taken from a human donor in good health (CMV status not recorded). Some clones in this sample may be carry-over from other donors' samples. The DNA sequence reads TGTGCCAGCAGTGATGGACAGGCCGTATACTACGAGCAGTACTTC. Translated, it reads CASSDGQAVYYEQYF. The full variable domain, with segments outside the CDR3 supplied by the reference TRBV2 and TRBJ2-7 proteins, appears as EPEVTQTPSHQVTQMGQEVILRCVPISNHLYFYWYRQILGQKVEFLVSFYNNEISEKSEIFDDQFSVERPDGSNFTLKIRSTKLEDSAMYFCASSDGQAVYYEQYFGPGTRLTVT.